This TCR beta chain stems from a study of T cells after yellow fever vaccination. Concerning this clonotype itself: Its specificity is unknown.

Study-level results: FACS-sorted repertoires might harbor abundant contaminating clonotypes from the bulk population.

Via MiXCR, TCRdb re-called the 5' RACE reads, giving one row per CDR3 protein. The table shows approximately 550,000 distinct CDR3 sequences, with roughly 14% occurring only once. There are 13 residues in the CDR3. Trimming removed 5 bases at V and 6 bases at J, with 11 bases between. The sequence was collected from a man between 25 and 39 years old who received the YFV17D yellow fever vaccine. V gene TRBV12-3 or TRBV12-4 combines with J gene TRBJ2-1; D possibly matches TRBD1 or TRBD2 (5 bases each). The sample consisted of PBMCs, taken on the day of the yellow fever booster vaccination. The CDR3 nucleotides are TGTGCCAGCAGTCCCGGGGCCCCCAATGAGCAGTTCTTC. Translating gives CASSPGAPNEQFF.